A selection of T cell receptor beta chains follows, all from one sample in a study of breast tumors, draining lymph nodes, adjacent tissues. Via MiXCR, TCRdb re-called the multiplex PCR reads, giving one row per CDR3 protein. The sample has about 89,000 distinct CDR3 sequences, around 30% seen once; the top ten hold more than 7%. Sample: axillary lymph node tissue. All receptors come from a female donor with breast cancer. Some clones in this sample may be carry-over from other donors' samples. The CDR3 runs from the conserved cysteine through the conserved F or W. A D gene is named only where the DNA matches it firmly. Clone size is stated in some rows and not others, as once, few, many or a class when expanded.

J gene: TRBJ1-5; clone size: NA; D gene: NA; V gene: TRBV28; CDR3 protein: CASSLHSNQPQHF; CDR3 DNA: TGTGCCAGCAGTTTACATAGCAATCAGCCCCAGCATTTT
J gene: TRBJ2-7; clone size: many; D gene: TRBD2; V gene: TRBV10-3; CDR3 protein: CAISEPGTSGDYEQYF; CDR3 DNA: TGTGCCATCAGTGAGCCAGGGACTAGCGGAGATTACGAGCAGTACTTC
J gene: TRBJ2-4; clone size: many; D gene: NA; V gene: TRBV19; CDR3 protein: CATEARGDIQYF; CDR3 DNA: TGTGCCACCGAGGCGCGAGGAGACATTCAGTACTTC
J gene: TRBJ1-4; clone size: many; D gene: NA; V gene: TRBV30; CDR3 protein: CAWMGSSLEKLFF; CDR3 DNA: TGTGCCTGGATGGGGTCTAGTCTCGAAAAACTGTTTTTT
J gene: TRBJ1-1; clone size: NA; D gene: NA; V gene: TRBV7-8; CDR3 protein: CASSYPNGQWGSTEAFF; CDR3 DNA: TGTGCCAGCAGTTATCCAAATGGGCAATGGGGGAGCACTGAAGCTTTCTTT
J gene: TRBJ2-2; clone size: NA; D gene: NA; V gene: TRBV2; CDR3 protein: CASSLRSSTDIGELFF; CDR3 DNA: TGTGCCAGCAGTCTTCGCTCGAGCACGGACATCGGGGAGCTGTTTTTT
J gene: TRBJ2-7; clone size: many; D gene: NA; V gene: TRBV7-9; CDR3 protein: CASSLSTILNEQYF; CDR3 DNA: TGTGCCAGCAGCTTATCCACCATACTAAACGAGCAGTACTTC
J gene: TRBJ2-7; clone size: NA; D gene: NA; V gene: TRBV15; CDR3 protein: CATSGTLYEQYF; CDR3 DNA: TGTGCCACCAGTGGGACACTGTACGAGCAGTACTTC
J gene: TRBJ1-5; clone size: many; D gene: NA; V gene: TRBV27; CDR3 protein: CASSTRGLQPQHF; CDR3 DNA: TGTGCCAGCAGTACCAGGGGTTTGCAGCCCCAGCATTTT
J gene: TRBJ1-2; clone size: many; D gene: NA; V gene: TRBV2; CDR3 protein: CASRWAVYGYTF; CDR3 DNA: TGTGCCAGCAGATGGGCGGTCTATGGCTACACCTTC
J gene: TRBJ1-6; clone size: NA; D gene: TRBD1; V gene: TRBV2; CDR3 protein: CASRGTGTLLHF; CDR3 DNA: TGTGCCAGCAGGGGGACAGGGACACTCCTCCACTTT
J gene: TRBJ2-7; clone size: NA; D gene: NA; V gene: TRBV20-1; CDR3 protein: CSARGTPGAASEQYF; CDR3 DNA: TGCAGTGCTAGGGGGACCCCGGGGGCCGCCTCCGAGCAGTACTTC
J gene: TRBJ2-5; clone size: NA; D gene: TRBD1; V gene: TRBV4-1; CDR3 protein: CASSPGQGRRETQYF; CDR3 DNA: TGCGCCAGCAGCCCAGGACAGGGGCGGCGGGAGACCCAGTACTTC
J gene: TRBJ2-7; clone size: many; D gene: NA; V gene: TRBV12-3/TRBV12-4; CDR3 protein: CASSFQLAPSSYEQYF; CDR3 DNA: TGTGCCAGCAGTTTCCAACTAGCTCCGAGCTCCTACGAGCAGTACTTC
J gene: TRBJ1-2; clone size: many; D gene: NA; V gene: TRBV20-1; CDR3 protein: CSARSLQGDYGYTF; CDR3 DNA: TGCAGTGCTAGATCGCTCCAGGGAGACTATGGCTACACCTTC
J gene: TRBJ2-7; clone size: NA; D gene: NA; V gene: TRBV12-3/TRBV12-4; CDR3 protein: CASSPLGSDYGQYF; CDR3 DNA: TGTGCCAGCAGTCCCCTGGGGTCCGACTACGGGCAGTACTTC
J gene: TRBJ2-1; clone size: many; D gene: NA; V gene: TRBV18; CDR3 protein: CASSPPLEFNEQFF; CDR3 DNA: TGTGCCAGCTCACCACCCCTTGAATTCAATGAGCAGTTCTTC
J gene: TRBJ1-4; clone size: NA; D gene: TRBD1; V gene: TRBV7-2; CDR3 protein: CASSRTGIEKLFF; CDR3 DNA: TGTGCCAGCAGCCGGACAGGGATTGAAAAACTGTTTTTT
J gene: TRBJ2-2; clone size: NA; D gene: NA; V gene: TRBV28; CDR3 protein: CASSSPPNTGELFF; CDR3 DNA: TGTGCCAGCAGTTCTCCACCGAACACCGGGGAGCTGTTTTTT
J gene: TRBJ2-6; clone size: NA; D gene: NA; V gene: TRBV7-3; CDR3 protein: CVSSPGSGVSGANVLTF; CDR3 DNA: TGTGTCAGCAGTCCGGGTTCAGGGGTCTCTGGGGCCAACGTCCTGACTTTC
J gene: TRBJ2-6; clone size: few; D gene: NA; V gene: TRBV30; CDR3 protein: CAWSARTSGANVLTF; CDR3 DNA: TGTGCCTGGAGTGCCCGCACCTCTGGGGCCAACGTCCTGACTTTC
J gene: TRBJ2-7; clone size: many; D gene: TRBD2; V gene: TRBV6-1; CDR3 protein: CASRESGGRGYEQYF; CDR3 DNA: TGTGCCAGCAGAGAGTCCGGCGGGAGGGGCTACGAGCAGTACTTC
J gene: TRBJ2-2; clone size: NA; D gene: TRBD2; V gene: TRBV29-1; CDR3 protein: CSVAPGLAGYGELFF; CDR3 DNA: TGCAGCGTCGCCCCGGGACTAGCGGGATACGGGGAGCTGTTTTTT
J gene: TRBJ1-2; clone size: NA; D gene: NA; V gene: TRBV28; CDR3 protein: CASSLRRAGAGYAF; CDR3 DNA: TGTGCCAGCAGTTTGCGAAGGGCCGGCGCGGGCTACGCCTTC
J gene: TRBJ2-1; clone size: many; D gene: TRBD2; V gene: TRBV29-1; CDR3 protein: CSVVGRAGVSRNEQFF; CDR3 DNA: TGCAGCGTTGTGGGTAGGGCGGGAGTCTCTAGGAATGAGCAGTTCTTC
J gene: TRBJ2-1; clone size: NA; D gene: TRBD2; V gene: TRBV7-2; CDR3 protein: CASSLEGTSGVRNEQFF; CDR3 DNA: TGTGCCAGCAGCTTAGAGGGGACTAGCGGGGTCCGGAATGAGCAGTTCTTC
J gene: TRBJ2-6; clone size: NA; D gene: NA; V gene: TRBV10-2; CDR3 protein: CASRDTESSGANVLTF; CDR3 DNA: TGCGCCAGCAGGGACACGGAGAGCTCTGGGGCCAACGTCCTGACTTTC
J gene: TRBJ2-5; clone size: many; D gene: NA; V gene: TRBV2; CDR3 protein: CASSGGGGGAQETQYF; CDR3 DNA: TGTGCCAGCAGTGGGGGGGGGGGGGGCGCGCAAGAGACCCAGTACTTC
J gene: TRBJ2-1; clone size: many; D gene: TRBD2; V gene: TRBV20-1; CDR3 protein: CSAGEGLAGNYNEQFF; CDR3 DNA: TGCAGTGCTGGGGAAGGACTAGCGGGGAATTACAATGAGCAGTTCTTC
J gene: TRBJ1-5; clone size: many; D gene: TRBD1; V gene: TRBV24-1; CDR3 protein: CATSARDSIGQPQHF; CDR3 DNA: TGTGCCACCAGTGCCCGGGACAGTATAGGTCAGCCCCAGCATTTT
J gene: TRBJ1-4; clone size: many; D gene: NA; V gene: TRBV28; CDR3 protein: CASSLSEKLFF; CDR3 DNA: TGTGCCAGCAGTTTAAGTGAAAAACTGTTTTTT
J gene: TRBJ2-1; clone size: NA; D gene: TRBD2; V gene: TRBV20-1; CDR3 protein: CSAPSGPAYNEQFF; CDR3 DNA: TGCAGTGCTCCTAGCGGACCAGCCTACAATGAGCAGTTCTTC
J gene: TRBJ2-7; clone size: many; D gene: TRBD2; V gene: TRBV7-2; CDR3 protein: CASSLFPGLAGVEQYF; CDR3 DNA: TGTGCCAGCAGCCTCTTCCCGGGACTAGCGGGAGTCGAGCAGTACTTC
J gene: TRBJ2-1; clone size: many; D gene: NA; V gene: TRBV5-1; CDR3 protein: CASSLGNFEANEQFF; CDR3 DNA: TGCGCCAGCAGCTTGGGGAATTTTGAGGCCAATGAGCAGTTCTTC
J gene: TRBJ1-5; clone size: many; D gene: TRBD1; V gene: TRBV28; CDR3 protein: CASRNYRGGNQPQHF; CDR3 DNA: TGTGCCAGCAGAAATTACAGGGGAGGCAATCAGCCCCAGCATTTT
J gene: TRBJ1-1; clone size: NA; D gene: NA; V gene: TRBV11-2; CDR3 protein: CASSLVMAGSRVTEAFF; CDR3 DNA: TGTGCCAGCAGCTTAGTGATGGCAGGCTCCCGGGTCACTGAAGCTTTCTTT
J gene: TRBJ1-4; clone size: NA; D gene: TRBD1; V gene: TRBV12-3/TRBV12-4; CDR3 protein: CASSQTGREKLFF; CDR3 DNA: TGTGCCAGCAGTCAGACAGGGCGGGAAAAACTGTTTTTT
J gene: TRBJ2-7; clone size: NA; D gene: TRBD2; V gene: TRBV11-3; CDR3 protein: CASSLPGLAGTGQYF; CDR3 DNA: TGTGCCAGCAGTTTGCCGGGACTAGCGGGAACTGGGCAGTACTTC
J gene: TRBJ2-5; clone size: many; D gene: NA; V gene: TRBV30; CDR3 protein: CALGRGREETQYF; CDR3 DNA: TGTGCTCTGGGGCGGGGGCGGGAAGAGACCCAGTACTTC